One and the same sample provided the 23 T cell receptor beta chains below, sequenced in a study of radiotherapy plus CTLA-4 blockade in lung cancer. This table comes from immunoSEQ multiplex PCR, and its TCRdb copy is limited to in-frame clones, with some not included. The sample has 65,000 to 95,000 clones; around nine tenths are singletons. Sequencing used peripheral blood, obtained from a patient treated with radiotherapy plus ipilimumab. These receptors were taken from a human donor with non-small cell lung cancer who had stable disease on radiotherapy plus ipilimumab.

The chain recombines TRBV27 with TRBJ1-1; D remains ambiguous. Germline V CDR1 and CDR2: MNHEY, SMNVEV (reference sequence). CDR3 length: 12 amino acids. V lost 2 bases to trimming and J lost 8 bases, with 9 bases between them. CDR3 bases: TGTGCCAGCAGTTTAAATCGAGGAGAAGCTTTCTTT. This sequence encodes CASSLNRGEAFF.

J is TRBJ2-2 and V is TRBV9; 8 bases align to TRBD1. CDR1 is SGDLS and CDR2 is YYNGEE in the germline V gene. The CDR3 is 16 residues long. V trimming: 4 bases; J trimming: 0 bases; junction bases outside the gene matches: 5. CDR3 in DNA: TGTGCCAGCAGCCCGAGACAGGGGTCGAACACCGGGGAGCTGTTTTTT. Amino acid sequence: CASSPRQGSNTGELFF.

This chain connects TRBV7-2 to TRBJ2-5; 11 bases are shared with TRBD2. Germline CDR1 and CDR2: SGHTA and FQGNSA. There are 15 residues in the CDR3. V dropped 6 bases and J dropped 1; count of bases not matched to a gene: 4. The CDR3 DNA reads TGTGCCAGCAGAACGACTAGCGGGGCCCAAGAGACCCAGTACTTC. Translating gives CASRTTSGAQETQYF.

DNA for the CDR3: TGTGCCAGCAGCGAGGACAGGGGGGCTGAAGCTTTCTTT. Amino acids: CASSEDRGAEAFF. The rearrangement links TRBV6-5 to TRBJ1-1, with 10 bases fitting TRBD1. The germline gives CDR1 MNHEY, CDR2 SVGAGI. The CDR3 has 13 amino acids. J was trimmed by 6 bases and V by 6 bases; bases with no gene match: 4.

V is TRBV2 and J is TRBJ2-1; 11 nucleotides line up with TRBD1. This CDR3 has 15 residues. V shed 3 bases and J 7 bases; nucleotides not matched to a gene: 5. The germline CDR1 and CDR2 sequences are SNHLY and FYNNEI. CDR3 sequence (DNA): TGTGCCAGCAGTGACTGGACAGGGGGCAAAAATGAGCAGTTCTTC. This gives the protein CASSDWTGGKNEQFF.

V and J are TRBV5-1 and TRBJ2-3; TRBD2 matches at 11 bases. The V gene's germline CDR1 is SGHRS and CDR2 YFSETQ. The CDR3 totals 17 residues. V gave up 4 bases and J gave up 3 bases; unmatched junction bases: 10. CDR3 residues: CASSPLAGGYQTDTQYF. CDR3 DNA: TGCGCCAGCAGCCCCCTAGCGGGGGGATATCAAACAGATACGCAGTATTTT.

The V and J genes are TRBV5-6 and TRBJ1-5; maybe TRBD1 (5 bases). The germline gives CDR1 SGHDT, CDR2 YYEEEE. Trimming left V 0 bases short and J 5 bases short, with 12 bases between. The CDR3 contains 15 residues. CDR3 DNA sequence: TGTGCCAGCAGCTTGGGTGGGGGGTTCGATCAGCCCCAGCATTTT. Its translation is CASSLGGGFDQPQHF. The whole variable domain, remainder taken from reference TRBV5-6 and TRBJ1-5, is DAGVTQSPTHLIKTRGQQVTLRCSPKSGHDTVSWYQQALGQGPQFIFQYYEEEERQRGNFPDRFSGHQFPNYSSELNVNALLLGDSALYLCASSLGGGFDQPQHFGDGTRLSIL.

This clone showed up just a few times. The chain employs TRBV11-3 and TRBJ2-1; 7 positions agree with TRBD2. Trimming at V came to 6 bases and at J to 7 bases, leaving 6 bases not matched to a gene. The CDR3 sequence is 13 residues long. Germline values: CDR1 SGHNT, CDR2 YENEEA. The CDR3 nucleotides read TGTGCCAGCAGGGGAGGGGTGAATAATGAGCAGTTCTTC. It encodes CASRGGVNNEQFF.

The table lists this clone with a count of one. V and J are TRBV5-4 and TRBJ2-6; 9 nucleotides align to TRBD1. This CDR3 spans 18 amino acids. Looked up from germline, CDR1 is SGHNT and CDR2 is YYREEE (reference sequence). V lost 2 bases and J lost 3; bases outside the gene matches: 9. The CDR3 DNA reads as TGTGCCAGCAGCTTTTTCTACAGGGGGCGAGGTGGGGCCAACGTCCTGACTTTC. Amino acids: CASSFFYRGRGGANVLTF.

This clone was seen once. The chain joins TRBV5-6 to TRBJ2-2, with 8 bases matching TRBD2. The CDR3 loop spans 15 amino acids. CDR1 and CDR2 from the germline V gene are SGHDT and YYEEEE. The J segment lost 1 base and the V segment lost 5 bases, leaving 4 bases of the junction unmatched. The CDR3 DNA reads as TGTGCCAGCAGGAAGAGCGGGGGGAACACCGGGGAGCTGTTTTTT. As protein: CASRKSGGNTGELFF.

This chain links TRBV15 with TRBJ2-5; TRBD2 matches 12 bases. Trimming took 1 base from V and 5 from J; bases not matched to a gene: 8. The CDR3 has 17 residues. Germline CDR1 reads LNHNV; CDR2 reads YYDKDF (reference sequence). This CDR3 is CATSRGVATSGGETQYF. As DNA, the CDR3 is TGTGCCACCAGCAGAGGGGTCGCGACTAGCGGGGGTGAGACCCAGTACTTC.

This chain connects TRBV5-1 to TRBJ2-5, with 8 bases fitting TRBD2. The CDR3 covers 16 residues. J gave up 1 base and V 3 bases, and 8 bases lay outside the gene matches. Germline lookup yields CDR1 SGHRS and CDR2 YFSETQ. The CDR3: CASSSAAGGFQETQYF. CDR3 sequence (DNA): TGCGCCAGCAGCTCTGCCGCGGGGGGTTTCCAAGAGACCCAGTACTTC.

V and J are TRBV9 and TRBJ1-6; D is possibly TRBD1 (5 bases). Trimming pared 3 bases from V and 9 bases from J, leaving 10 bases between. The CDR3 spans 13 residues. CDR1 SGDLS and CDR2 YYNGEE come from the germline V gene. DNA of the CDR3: TGTGCCAGCAGCGCGACAGAGGGTTCACCCCTCCACTTT. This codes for CASSATEGSPLHF.

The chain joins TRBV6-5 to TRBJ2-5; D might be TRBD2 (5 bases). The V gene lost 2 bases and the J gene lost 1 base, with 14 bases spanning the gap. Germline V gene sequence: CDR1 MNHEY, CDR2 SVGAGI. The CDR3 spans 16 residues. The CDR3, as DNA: TGTGCCAGCAGTTACACGTCTGGAGGCAGCCAAGAGACCCAGTACTTC. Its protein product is CASSYTSGGSQETQYF.

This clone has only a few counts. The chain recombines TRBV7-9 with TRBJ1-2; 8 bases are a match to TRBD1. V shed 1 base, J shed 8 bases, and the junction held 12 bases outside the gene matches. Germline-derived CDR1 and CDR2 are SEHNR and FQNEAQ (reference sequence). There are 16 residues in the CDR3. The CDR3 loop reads CASSLGKAGGVKGYTF. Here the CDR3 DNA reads TGTGCCAGCAGCTTAGGGAAAGCAGGGGGCGTCAAGGGCTACACCTTC. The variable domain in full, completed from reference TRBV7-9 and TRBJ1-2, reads DTGVSQNPRHKITKRGQNVTFRCDPISEHNRLYWYRQTLGQGPEFLTYFQNEAQLEKSRLLSDRFSAERPKGSFSTLEIQRTEQGDSAMYLCASSLGKAGGVKGYTFGSGTRLTVV.

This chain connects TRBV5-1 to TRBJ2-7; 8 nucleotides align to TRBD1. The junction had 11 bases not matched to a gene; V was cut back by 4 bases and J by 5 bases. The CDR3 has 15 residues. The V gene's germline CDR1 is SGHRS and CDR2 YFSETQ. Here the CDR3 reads CASSPPLDRGDEQYF. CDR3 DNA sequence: TGCGCCAGCAGCCCCCCCCTAGACAGGGGTGACGAGCAGTACTTC.

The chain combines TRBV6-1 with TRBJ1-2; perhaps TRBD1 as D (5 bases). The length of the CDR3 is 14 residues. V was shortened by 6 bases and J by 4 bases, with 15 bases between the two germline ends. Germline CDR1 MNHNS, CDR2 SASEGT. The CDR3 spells CASREGPALYGYTF. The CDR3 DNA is TGTGCCAGCAGAGAGGGGCCCGCTCTCTATGGCTACACCTTC.

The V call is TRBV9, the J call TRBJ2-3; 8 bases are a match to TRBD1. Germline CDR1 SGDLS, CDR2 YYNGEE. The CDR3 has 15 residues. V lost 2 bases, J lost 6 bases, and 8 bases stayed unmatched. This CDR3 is CASSVSTGAGDTQYF. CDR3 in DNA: TGTGCCAGCAGCGTTTCGACAGGGGCGGGGGATACGCAGTATTTT.

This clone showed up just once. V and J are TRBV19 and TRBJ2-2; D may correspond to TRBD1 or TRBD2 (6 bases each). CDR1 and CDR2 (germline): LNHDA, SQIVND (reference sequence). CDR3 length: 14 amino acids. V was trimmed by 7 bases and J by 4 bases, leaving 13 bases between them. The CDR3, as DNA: TGTGCCAGTATCGAGTGGGGGGCCACCGGGGAGCTGTTTTTT. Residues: CASIEWGATGELFF.

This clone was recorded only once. CDR3 in DNA: TGTGCCAGCAGCGTAGCCACTAGCGGTGAGCAGTTCTTC. Encoded protein: CASSVATSGEQFF. The chain has TRBV9 and TRBJ2-1, with TRBD2 matching 8 bases. Germline CDR1 and CDR2: SGDLS and YYNGEE. The CDR3 has 13 residues. Germline trimming cut 0 bases from V and 9 bases from J; bases unmatched to any gene: 2.

In DNA, the CDR3 is TGTGCCAGCAGTCCGTATCCACAGGGGAGTAATCCCGGGGAGCTGTTTTTT. It yields the protein CASSPYPQGSNPGELFF. The rearrangement uses TRBV27 and TRBJ2-2; 7 bases map to TRBD1. Germline CDR1 is MNHEY and CDR2 is SMNVEV (reference sequence). Trimming cost V 5 bases and J 6 bases; bases outside gene matches: 15. The CDR3 runs to 17 residues.

The chain's CDR3 is CASEDGGAKDTQYF. CDR3 nucleotide sequence: TGTGCCAGCGAGGACGGGGGGGCAAAGGATACGCAGTATTTT. The V and J genes are TRBV2 and TRBJ2-3, with 8 positions matching TRBD2. The CDR3 extends over 14 amino acids. With V trimmed by 8 bases and J by 6 bases, 10 bases remained unmatched. Per the germline V gene, CDR1 is SNHLY and CDR2 is FYNNEI.

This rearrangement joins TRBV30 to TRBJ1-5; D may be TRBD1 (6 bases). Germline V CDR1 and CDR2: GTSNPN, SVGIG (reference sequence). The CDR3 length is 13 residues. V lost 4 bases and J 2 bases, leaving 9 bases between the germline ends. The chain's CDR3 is CAWTSGGNQPQHF. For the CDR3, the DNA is TGTGCCTGGACCTCAGGGGGCAATCAGCCCCAGCATTTT. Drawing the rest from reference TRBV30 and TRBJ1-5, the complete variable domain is SQTIHQWPATLVQPVGSPLSLECTVEGTSNPNLYWYRQAAGRGLQLLFYSVGIGQISSEVPQNLSASRPQDRQFILSSKKLLLSDSGFYLCAWTSGGNQPQHFGDGTRLSIL.